This T cell receptor beta chain was recovered during a study of shared T cell receptors in the human thymus. Here immunoSEQ multiplex PCR was the method, and the copy in TCRdb shows in-frame clones only, minus some. This sample carries around 340,000 clones, 95% of them seen once, and the ten largest clones take approximately 0.02%. The J segment lost 3 bases and the V segment lost 0 bases, leaving 3 bases of the junction unmatched. This CDR3 is 15 amino acids long. Germline values: CDR1 WSHSY, CDR2 SAAADI. The rearrangement links TRBV10-2 to TRBJ2-7; 9 nucleotides line up with TRBD1. The origin of this receptor is a human donor. The material sequenced was thymocytes. This CDR3 is CASSESPGQGYEQYF. In DNA, the CDR3 is TGCGCCAGCAGTGAGTCACCGGGACAGGGCTACGAGCAGTACTTC.